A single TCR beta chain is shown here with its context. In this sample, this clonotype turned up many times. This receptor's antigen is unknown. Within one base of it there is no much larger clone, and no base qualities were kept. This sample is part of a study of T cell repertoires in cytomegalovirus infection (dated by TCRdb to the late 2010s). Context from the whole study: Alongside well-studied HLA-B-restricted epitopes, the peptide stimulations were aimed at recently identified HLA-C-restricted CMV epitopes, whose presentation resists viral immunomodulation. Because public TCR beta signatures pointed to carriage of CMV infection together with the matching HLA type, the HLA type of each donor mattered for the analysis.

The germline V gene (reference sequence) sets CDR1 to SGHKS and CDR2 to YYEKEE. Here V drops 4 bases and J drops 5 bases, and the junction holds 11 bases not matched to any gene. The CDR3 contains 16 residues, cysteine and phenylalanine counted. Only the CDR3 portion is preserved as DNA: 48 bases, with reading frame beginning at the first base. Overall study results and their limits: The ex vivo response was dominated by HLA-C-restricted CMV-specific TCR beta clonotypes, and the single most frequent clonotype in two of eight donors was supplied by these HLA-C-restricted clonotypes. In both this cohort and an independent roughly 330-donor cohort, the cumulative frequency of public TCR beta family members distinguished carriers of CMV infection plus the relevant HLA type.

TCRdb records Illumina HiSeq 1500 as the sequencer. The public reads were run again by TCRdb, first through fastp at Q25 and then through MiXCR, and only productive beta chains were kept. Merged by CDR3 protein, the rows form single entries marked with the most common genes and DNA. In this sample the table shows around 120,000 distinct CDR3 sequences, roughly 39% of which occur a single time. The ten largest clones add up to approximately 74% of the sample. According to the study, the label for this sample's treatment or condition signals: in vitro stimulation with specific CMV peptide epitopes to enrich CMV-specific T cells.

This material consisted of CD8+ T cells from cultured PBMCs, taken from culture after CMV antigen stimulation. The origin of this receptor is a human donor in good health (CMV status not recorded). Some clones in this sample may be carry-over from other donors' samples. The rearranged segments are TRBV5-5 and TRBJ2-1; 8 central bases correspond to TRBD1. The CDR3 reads CASSPTRTGIHNEQFF. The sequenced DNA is TGTGCCAGCAGCCCGACTAGGACAGGGATCCACAATGAGCAGTTCTTC.